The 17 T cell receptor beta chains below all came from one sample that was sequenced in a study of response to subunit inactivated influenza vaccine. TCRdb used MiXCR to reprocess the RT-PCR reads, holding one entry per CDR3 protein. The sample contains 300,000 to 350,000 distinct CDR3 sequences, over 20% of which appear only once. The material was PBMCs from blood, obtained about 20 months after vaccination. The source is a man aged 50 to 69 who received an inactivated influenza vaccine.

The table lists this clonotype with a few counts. In DNA form, the CDR3 reads TGCAGTGCCCCCGGGACTGAGAACACTGAAGCTTTCTTT. This translates into CSAPGTENTEAFF. The V and J genes are TRBV20-1 and TRBJ1-1; the D gene is possibly TRBD1 (5 bases). V gave up 6 bases and J gave up 1 base, with 12 bases separating them. The CDR3 has 13 residues. Looked up from germline, CDR1 is DFQATT and CDR2 is SNEGSKA (reference sequence).

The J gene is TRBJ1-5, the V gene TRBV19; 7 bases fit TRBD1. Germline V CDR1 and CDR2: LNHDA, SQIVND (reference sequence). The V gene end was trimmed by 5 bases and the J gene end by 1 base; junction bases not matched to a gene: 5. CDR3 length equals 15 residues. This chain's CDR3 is CASSPRDSSNQPQHF. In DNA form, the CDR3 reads TGTGCCAGTAGTCCTAGGGACAGCAGCAATCAGCCCCAGCATTTT. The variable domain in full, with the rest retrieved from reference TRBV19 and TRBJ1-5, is DGGITQSPKYLFRKEGQNVTLSCEQNLNHDAMYWYRQDPGQGLRLIYYSQIVNDFQKGDIAEGYSVSREKKESFPLTVTSAQKNPTAFYLCASSPRDSSNQPQHFGDGTRLSIL.

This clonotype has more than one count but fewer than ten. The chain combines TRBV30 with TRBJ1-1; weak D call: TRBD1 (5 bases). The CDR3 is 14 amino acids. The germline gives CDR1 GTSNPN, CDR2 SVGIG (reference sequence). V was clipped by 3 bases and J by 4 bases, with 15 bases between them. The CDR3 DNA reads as TGTGCCTGGAGCCCGGGCCAGGGTTCCACTGAAGCTTTCTTT. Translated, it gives CAWSPGQGSTEAFF.

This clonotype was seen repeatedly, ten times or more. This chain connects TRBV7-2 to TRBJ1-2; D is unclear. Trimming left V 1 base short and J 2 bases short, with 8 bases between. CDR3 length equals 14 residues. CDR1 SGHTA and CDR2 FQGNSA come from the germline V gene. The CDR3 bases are TGTGCCAGCAGCTTAGACGCAGGAAACTATGGCTACACCTTC. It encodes CASSLDAGNYGYTF.

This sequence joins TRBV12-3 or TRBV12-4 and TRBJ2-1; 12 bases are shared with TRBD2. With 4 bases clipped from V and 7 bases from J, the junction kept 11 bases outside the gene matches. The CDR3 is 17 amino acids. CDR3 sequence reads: CASSSGLAGSGVNEQFF. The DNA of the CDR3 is TGTGCCAGCAGTTCTGGACTAGCGGGAAGTGGGGTGAATGAGCAGTTCTTC.

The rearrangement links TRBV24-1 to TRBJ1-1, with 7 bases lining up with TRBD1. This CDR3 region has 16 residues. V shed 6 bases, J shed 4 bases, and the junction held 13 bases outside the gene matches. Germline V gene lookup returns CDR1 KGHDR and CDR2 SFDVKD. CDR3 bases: TGTGCCACCAGTAATCCGGAAGGGGGCTTCGGCACTGAAGCTTTCTTT. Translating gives CATSNPEGGFGTEAFF.

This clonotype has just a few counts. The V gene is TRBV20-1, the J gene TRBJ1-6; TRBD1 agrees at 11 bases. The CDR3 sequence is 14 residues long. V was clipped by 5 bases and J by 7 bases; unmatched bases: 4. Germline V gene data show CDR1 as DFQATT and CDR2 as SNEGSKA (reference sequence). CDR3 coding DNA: TGCAGTGCTGGACAGGGGGCGTCGAATTCACCCCTCCACTTT. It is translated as CSAGQGASNSPLHF.

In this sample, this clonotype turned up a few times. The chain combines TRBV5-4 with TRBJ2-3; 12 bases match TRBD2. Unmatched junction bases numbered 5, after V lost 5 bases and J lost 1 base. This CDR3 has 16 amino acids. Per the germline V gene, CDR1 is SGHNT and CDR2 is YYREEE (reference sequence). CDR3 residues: CASSLTSGSRTDTQYF. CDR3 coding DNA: TGTGCCAGCAGTTTGACTAGCGGGAGTCGCACAGATACGCAGTATTTT.

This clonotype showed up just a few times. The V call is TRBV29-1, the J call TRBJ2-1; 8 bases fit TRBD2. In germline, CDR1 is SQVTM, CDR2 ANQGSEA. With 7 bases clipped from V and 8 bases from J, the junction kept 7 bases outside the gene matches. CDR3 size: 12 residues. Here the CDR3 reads CSEEGLGDEQFF. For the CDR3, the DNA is TGCAGCGAGGAGGGACTAGGCGATGAGCAGTTCTTC.

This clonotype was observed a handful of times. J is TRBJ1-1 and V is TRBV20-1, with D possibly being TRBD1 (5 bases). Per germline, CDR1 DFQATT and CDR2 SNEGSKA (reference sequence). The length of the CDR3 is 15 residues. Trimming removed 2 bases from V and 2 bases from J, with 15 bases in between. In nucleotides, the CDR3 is TGCAGTGCTAGATCCGTTCCGGGGGACAACACTGAAGCTTTCTTT. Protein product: CSARSVPGDNTEAFF.

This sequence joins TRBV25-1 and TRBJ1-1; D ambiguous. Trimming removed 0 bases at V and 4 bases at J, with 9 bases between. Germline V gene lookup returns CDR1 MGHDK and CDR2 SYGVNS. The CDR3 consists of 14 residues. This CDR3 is CASSEYGSATEAFF. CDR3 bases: TGTGCCAGCAGTGAATACGGGTCAGCCACTGAAGCTTTCTTT.

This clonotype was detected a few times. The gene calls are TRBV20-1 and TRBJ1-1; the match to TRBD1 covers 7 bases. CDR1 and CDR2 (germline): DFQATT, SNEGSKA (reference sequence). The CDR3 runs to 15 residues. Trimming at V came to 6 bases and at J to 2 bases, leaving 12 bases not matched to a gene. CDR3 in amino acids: CSAQSRGRPNTEAFF. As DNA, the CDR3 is TGCAGTGCCCAATCGAGGGGGCGTCCCAACACTGAAGCTTTCTTT.

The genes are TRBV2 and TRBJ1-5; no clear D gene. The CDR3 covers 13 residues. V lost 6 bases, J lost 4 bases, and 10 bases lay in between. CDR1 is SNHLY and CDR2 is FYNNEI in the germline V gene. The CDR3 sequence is CASRTMGNQPQHF. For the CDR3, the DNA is TGTGCCAGCAGAACCATGGGGAATCAGCCCCAGCATTTT.

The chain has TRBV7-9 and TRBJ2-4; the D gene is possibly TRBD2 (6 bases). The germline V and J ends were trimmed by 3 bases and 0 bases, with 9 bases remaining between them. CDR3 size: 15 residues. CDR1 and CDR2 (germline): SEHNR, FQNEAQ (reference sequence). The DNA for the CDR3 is TGTGCCAGCAGCTTCGTGGGACTAGCCAAAAACATTCAGTACTTC. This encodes CASSFVGLAKNIQYF. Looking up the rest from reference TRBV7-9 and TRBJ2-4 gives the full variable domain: DTGVSQNPRHKITKRGQNVTFRCDPISEHNRLYWYRQTLGQGPEFLTYFQNEAQLEKSRLLSDRFSAERPKGSFSTLEIQRTEQGDSAMYLCASSFVGLAKNIQYFGAGTRLSVL.

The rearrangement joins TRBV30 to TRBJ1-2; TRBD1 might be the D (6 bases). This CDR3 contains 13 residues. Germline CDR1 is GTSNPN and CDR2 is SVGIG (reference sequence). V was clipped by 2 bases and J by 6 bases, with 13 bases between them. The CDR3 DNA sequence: TGTGCCTGGAGTACAGGGATAAAAAATGGCTACACCTTC. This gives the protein CAWSTGIKNGYTF.

The chain's CDR3 is CASRPGRNEQFF. CDR3 DNA: TGTGCCAGCAGACCAGGGAGGAATGAGCAGTTCTTC. The chain joins TRBV12-3 or TRBV12-4 to TRBJ2-1, with D possibly being TRBD2 (6 bases). This CDR3 is 12 amino acids long. Trimming removed 6 bases from V and 7 bases from J, with 10 bases in between.

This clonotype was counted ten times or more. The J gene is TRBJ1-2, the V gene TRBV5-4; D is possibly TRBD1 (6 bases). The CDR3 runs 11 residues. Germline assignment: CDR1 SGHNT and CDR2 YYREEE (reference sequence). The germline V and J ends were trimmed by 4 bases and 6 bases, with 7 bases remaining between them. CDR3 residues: CASSRQDGYTF. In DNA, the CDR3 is TGTGCCAGCAGCCGACAGGATGGCTACACCTTC.